A selection of T cell receptor beta chains follows, all from one sample in a study of T-cell memory formation after mild COVID-19. Each CDR3 protein is one row after TCRdb ran MiXCR on the 5' RACE reads. The data hold about 190,000 distinct CDR3 sequences, with roughly 18% observed a single time. The sequencing sample was made of PBMCs or a T cell subset sorted from them (not recorded which). The source is an adult woman who had mild COVID-19 (a few samples of this study predate the infection). Cell type and time point are not known. Both conserved end residues are part of each CDR3. The D gene is left open where the match is weak. Where a row states a size, it is once, few, many or the class of an expanded clone; other rows omit it.

clone_size,v_call,d_call,j_call,cdr3_aa,cdr3_nt
NA,TRBV30,NA,TRBJ2-3,CAWSVRTQYF,TGTGCCTGGAGTGTCCGTACGCAGTATTTT
many,TRBV5-1,NA,TRBJ1-6,CASSLSSGSSPLHF,TGCGCCAGCAGCTTGAGCAGTGGGAGTTCACCCCTCCACTTT
NA,TRBV12-3/TRBV12-4,NA,TRBJ1-3,CASALRQGRNTIYF,TGTGCCAGCGCACTACGGCAGGGAAGAAACACCATATATTTT
few,TRBV6-5,NA,TRBJ1-3,CASRLFRSGNTIYF,TGTGCCAGCAGGTTATTTCGCTCTGGAAACACCATATATTTT
NA,TRBV20-1,TRBD2,TRBJ2-1,CSARGLAGVGEQFF,TGCAGTGCTAGAGGACTAGCGGGAGTGGGTGAGCAGTTCTTC
NA,TRBV3-1,NA,TRBJ2-7,CASSQDWKYEQYF,TGTGCCAGCAGCCAAGATTGGAAGTACGAGCAGTACTTC
few,TRBV20-1,NA,TRBJ2-5,CSASRTGRETQYF,TGCAGTGCTAGTCGCACAGGGAGGGAGACCCAGTACTTC
NA,TRBV20-1,TRBD1,TRBJ2-3,CSANGQGTDTQYF,TGCAGTGCCAACGGACAGGGAACAGATACGCAGTATTTT
few,TRBV20-1,NA,TRBJ1-6,CSATPGRADSPLHF,TGCAGTGCTACCCCAGGACGGGCAGATTCACCCCTCCACTTT
NA,TRBV7-2,NA,TRBJ2-3,CASSLALLSTDTQYF,TGTGCCAGCAGCTTAGCGCTTTTGAGCACAGATACGCAGTATTTT